This TCR beta chain emerged from a study of shared clonotypes between healthy human individuals (dated by TCRdb to the early 2020s). A note on the overall study: Three men and a couple of women, aged 18 to 49 years, made up the cohort. To estimate repertoire size and how much clonotypes are shared between individuals, the study performed deep sequencing of blood TCR repertoires from a few healthy adults. Libraries were prepared and TCR repertoires were sequenced by different laboratories using diverse techniques, in order to increase sequencing depth and limit assay-specific biases. Each donor's leukapheresis produced roughly between roughly 0.94 and 9.5 billion PBMCs. Per donor, three plates each were used for CD4 naive and CD4 memory, two for CD8 naive, and one for CD8 memory.

Donors were healthy HIV-negative adults with no recently reported acute infections or vaccinations. Only Caucasian adults living in Nashville, Tennessee, USA were represented among the donors. CD4+ T cells were enriched through magnetic negative selection, after which naive cells were positively selected on CD45RA and the remaining negative fraction served as the memory subset. Blood was collected by leukapheresis, and PBMCs were isolated by Ficoll-Histopaque density gradient centrifugation and then cryopreserved in liquid nitrogen vapor phase. Purity and quantity of every magnetically sorted T cell population were checked by analytical flow cytometry. Genomic DNA was isolated from each sorted fraction and quantified by UV absorbance on a Nanodrop 2000c. Summary of the overall study and its limitations: Sampling was limited to blood, and TCR repertoires in tissue likely differ from TCR repertoires in blood. Compared with non-shared clonotypes, clonotypes shared by all four sorted-subset donors had higher generation probabilities. Incomplete sequencing was indicated by rarefaction of sorted-subset datasets, despite the large sequencing depth. Across a handful of donors, roughly 5.1% of naive CD4, approximately 4% of naive CD8, 2.3% of memory CD4, and about 0.44% of memory CD8 clonotypes were shared. Based on pairwise subsampling, the degree of clonotype sharing among donors was expected to be affected by sequencing depth. Because the study included a small number of donors, the genetic and exposure-history diversity represented was limited. Estimated clonotype richness was generally larger for naive than for memory subsets.

TCR CDR3 regions were amplified from genomic DNA by multiplex PCR using the deep immunoSEQ assay. Extracted genomic DNA from each cell subset was spread evenly across all wells of several immunoSEQ 96-well plates, with each plate serving as a replicate. Each replicate PCR for sorted subsets received around 200 ng genomic DNA, equal to about 30,000 T cell genomes. Purified libraries were measured with a Qubit 3.0 fluorometer, size-checked on a Bioanalyzer 2100, and measured again with the KAPA Library Quantification kit. A separate single-read 150-cycle Illumina NextSeq 550 flow cell was used to sequence each immunoSEQ 96-well plate. The paper's processing steps were these. Because the immunoSEQ output included only junctional sequences and no quality scores, the filtering could not be the same as the filtering used for full-length reads. To assign V/J genes and CDR3, sequences were annotated against IMGT germline references using PyIR, a Python wrapper for IgBLAST v1.9. Any read was removed if the V/J assignment was weak (E-value above 1e-6), the CDR3 was missing, or the read contained stop codons, out-of-frame junctions, or ambiguous translated residues. A V3J clonotype was defined by an identical inferred V gene, J gene, and CDR3 amino acid sequence. Percentage overlap between repertoires was computed as shared unique clonotypes divided by the size of the smaller repertoire. Three approaches were used to assess repertoire richness: RTK rarefaction, the Chao1 estimator, and Recon v2.1 estimates of unobserved clonotypes. OLGA was used to compute generation probabilities for all TCRbeta clonotypes that the gDNA method yielded from a handful of donors. TCRdb limited this immuneACCESS table to in-frame rearrangements with V and J called. A share of clones is missing; checked studies link under half to unresolved V genes, and the rest is unexplained. Clone size and V and J calls were adopted from that table, with D and trimming inferred from the DNA. The sample table shows roughly 2,300,000 clones, and roughly 90% are seen once. Approximately 0.39% of the sample is in the top ten clones.

V was cut back by 0 bases and J by 0 bases, leaving a gap of 10 bases between them. The CDR3 spans 15 residues, from the cysteine through the phenylalanine. Just the 45-base CDR3 DNA is kept, in frame starting at base 1. CDR1 SGHDT and CDR2 YYEEEE are derived from the germline V gene. In this sample, this clone turned up once. Its antigen is currently not known. Base qualities are not recorded, but no much larger clone differs from it by a single base. The rearrangement joined TRBV5-6 to TRBJ2-7; no D gene is confidently identified. This sequence originates from a man aged 18 to 30 in good health. Some clones in this sample may be carry-over from other donors' samples. The source material was naive CD4+ T cells from PBMCs. The cell subset or site label on this specimen signifies: CD45RA+ positively selected. For the CDR3, the sequence is CASSLGAESSYEQYF. The base sequence is TGTGCCAGCAGCTTGGGGGCGGAAAGCTCCTACGAGCAGTACTTC.